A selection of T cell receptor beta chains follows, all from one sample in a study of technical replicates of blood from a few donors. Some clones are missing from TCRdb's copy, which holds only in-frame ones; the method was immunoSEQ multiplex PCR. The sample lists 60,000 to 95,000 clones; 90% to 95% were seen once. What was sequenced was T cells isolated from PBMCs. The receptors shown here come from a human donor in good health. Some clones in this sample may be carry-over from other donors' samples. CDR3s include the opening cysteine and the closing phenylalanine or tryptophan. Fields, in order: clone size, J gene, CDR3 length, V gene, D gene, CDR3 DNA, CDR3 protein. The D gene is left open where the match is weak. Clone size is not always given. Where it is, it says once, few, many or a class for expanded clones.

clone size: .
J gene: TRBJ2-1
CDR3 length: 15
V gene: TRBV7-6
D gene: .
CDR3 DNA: TGTGCCAGCAGCTTACTGACAGGAGACCGCCATGAGCAGTTCTTC
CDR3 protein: CASSLLTGDRHEQFF

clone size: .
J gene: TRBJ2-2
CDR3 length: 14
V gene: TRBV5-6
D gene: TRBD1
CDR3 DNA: TGTGCCAGCAGCTTGAGACAGGGTCCCGGGGAGCTGTTTTTT
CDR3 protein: CASSLRQGPGELFF

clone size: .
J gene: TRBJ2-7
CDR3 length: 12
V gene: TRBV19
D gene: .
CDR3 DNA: TGTGCCAGTTCCGGGGAACCCTACGAGCAGTACTTC
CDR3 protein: CASSGEPYEQYF

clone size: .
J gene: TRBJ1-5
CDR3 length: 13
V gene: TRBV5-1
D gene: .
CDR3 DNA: TGCGCCAGCAGCTTGTCAGGGAATCAGCCCCAGCATTTT
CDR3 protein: CASSLSGNQPQHF

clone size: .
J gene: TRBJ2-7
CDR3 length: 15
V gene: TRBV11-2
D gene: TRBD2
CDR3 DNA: TGTGCCAGCAGCGGAGTGGCGGGGGGCCCCTACGAGCAGTACTTC
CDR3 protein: CASSGVAGGPYEQYF

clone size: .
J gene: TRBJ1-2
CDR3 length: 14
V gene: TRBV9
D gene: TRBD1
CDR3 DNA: TGTGCCAGCAGCGTCACAGGGGGGGTCTATGGCTACACCTTC
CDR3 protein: CASSVTGGVYGYTF

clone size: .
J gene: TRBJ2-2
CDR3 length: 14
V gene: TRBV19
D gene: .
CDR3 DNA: TGTGTCTCTCGAGTACAGGGGAACACCGGGGAGCTGTTTTTT
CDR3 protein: CVSRVQGNTGELFF

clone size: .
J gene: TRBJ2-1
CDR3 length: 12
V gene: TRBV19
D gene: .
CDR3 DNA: TGTGCCAGTAGTATACGGGGGAATGAGCAGTTCTTC
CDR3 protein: CASSIRGNEQFF

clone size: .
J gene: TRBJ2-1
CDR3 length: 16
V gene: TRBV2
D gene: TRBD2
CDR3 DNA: TGTGCCAGCAGTGATCCCGGGACTAGCGACTACAATGAGCAGTTCTTC
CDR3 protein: CASSDPGTSDYNEQFF

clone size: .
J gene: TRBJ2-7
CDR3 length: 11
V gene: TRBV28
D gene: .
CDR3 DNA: TGTGCCAGCAGCCGGGAGTACGAGCAGTACTTC
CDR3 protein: CASSREYEQYF

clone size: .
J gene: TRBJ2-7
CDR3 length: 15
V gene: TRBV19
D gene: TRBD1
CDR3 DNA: TGTGCCAGTAGTATAGTAGGACAGGGGGCGTACGAGCAGTACTTC
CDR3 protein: CASSIVGQGAYEQYF

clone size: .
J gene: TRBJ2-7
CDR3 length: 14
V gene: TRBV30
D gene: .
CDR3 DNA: TGTGCCTGGAGTCTGGACACGCTTACCTACGAGCAGTACTTC
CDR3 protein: CAWSLDTLTYEQYF

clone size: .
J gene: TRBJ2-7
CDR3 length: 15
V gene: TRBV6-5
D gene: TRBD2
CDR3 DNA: TGTGCCAGCAGTTACTTACTAGCGGGAGCCTACGAGCAGTACTTC
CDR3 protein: CASSYLLAGAYEQYF

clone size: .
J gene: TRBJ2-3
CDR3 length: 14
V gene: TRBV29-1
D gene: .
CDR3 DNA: TGCAGCGTTTACCCGGGGACATTAACAGATACGCAGTATTTT
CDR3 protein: CSVYPGTLTDTQYF

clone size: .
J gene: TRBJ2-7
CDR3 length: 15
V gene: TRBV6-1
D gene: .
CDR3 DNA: TGTGCCAGCACCTCCTCTATCGGTTCCTCCTACGAGCAGTACTTC
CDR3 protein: CASTSSIGSSYEQYF

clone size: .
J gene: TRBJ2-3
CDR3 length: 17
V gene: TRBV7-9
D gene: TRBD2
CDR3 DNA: TGTGCCAGCAGTTTTCCGCGACTAGCCCGATCCACAGATACGCAGTATTTT
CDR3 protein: CASSFPRLARSTDTQYF

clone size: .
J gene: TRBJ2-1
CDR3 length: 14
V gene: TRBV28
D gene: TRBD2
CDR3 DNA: TGTGCCAGTCGGGCGGCGGGAGCTAAGCATGAGCAGTTCTTC
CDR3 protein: CASRAAGAKHEQFF

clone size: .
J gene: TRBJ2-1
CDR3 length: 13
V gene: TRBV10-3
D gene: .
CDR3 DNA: TGTGCCATTGCTCCCCGGGACTACAATGAGCAGTTCTTC
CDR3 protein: CAIAPRDYNEQFF

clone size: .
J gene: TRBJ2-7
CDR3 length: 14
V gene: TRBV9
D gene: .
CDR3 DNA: TGTGCCAGCAGCACCCAGGGGGGTTCCTACGAGCAGTACTTC
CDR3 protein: CASSTQGGSYEQYF

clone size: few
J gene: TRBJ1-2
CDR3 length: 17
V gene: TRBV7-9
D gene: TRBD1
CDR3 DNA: TGTGCCAGCAGCTTAGGACCGGGACAGCTGATGAACTATGGCTACACCTTC
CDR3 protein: CASSLGPGQLMNYGYTF

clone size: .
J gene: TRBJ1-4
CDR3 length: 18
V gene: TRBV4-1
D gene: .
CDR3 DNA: TGCGCCAGCAGCCCGGGATTCCATCCCCAAGGGACTAATGAAAAACTGTTTTTT
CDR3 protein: CASSPGFHPQGTNEKLFF

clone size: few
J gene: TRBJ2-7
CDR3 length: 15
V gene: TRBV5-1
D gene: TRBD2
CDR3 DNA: TGCGCCAGCAGCTTGGGGCGCGGGAGGGTTTACGAGCAGTACTTC
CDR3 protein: CASSLGRGRVYEQYF

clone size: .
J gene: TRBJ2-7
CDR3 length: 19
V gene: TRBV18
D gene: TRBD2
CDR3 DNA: TGTGCCAGCTCACCCACAATCCCCGGGACTAGTACGTACTCCTACGAGCAGTACTTC
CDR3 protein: CASSPTIPGTSTYSYEQYF

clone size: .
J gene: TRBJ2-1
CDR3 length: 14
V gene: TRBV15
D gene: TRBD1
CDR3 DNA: TGTGCCACCAGAAGAGAGACCCAGGGGGACGAGCAGTTCTTC
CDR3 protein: CATRRETQGDEQFF

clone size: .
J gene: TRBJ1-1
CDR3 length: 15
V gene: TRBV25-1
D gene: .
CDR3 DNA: TGTGCCGGCAAGGGTTACAGGGACCCGGCCACTGAAGCTTTCTTT
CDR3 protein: CAGKGYRDPATEAFF

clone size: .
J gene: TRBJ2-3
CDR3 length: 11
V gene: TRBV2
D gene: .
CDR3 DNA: TGTGCCAGCGAGGGGGGGAATACGCAGTATTTT
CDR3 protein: CASEGGNTQYF

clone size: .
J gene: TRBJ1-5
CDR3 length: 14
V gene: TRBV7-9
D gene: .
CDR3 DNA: TGTGCCAGCAGCTTAGGGCCTAGCAATCAGCCCCAGCATTTT
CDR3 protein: CASSLGPSNQPQHF

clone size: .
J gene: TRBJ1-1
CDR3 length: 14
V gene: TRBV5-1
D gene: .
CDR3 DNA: TGCGCCAGCAGCGGAGGGGTCGGGACCACTGAAGCCTTCTTT
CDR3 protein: CASSGGVGTTEAFF

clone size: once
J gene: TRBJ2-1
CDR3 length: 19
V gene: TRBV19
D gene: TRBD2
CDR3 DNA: TGTGCCAGTAGTATGGGTGTGGCTAGCGGGGGGGGAACCTACAATGAGCAGTTCTTC
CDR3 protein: CASSMGVASGGGTYNEQFF

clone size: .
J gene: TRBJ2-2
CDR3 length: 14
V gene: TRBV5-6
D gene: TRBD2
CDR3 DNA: TGTGCCAGCAGCAAAGGACTAGCCGACGGGGAGCTGTTTTTT
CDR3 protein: CASSKGLADGELFF

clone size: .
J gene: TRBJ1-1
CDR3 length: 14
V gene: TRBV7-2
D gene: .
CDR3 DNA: TGTGCCAGCAGCTTAGGAGGGACTCTTAAGATTGCTTTCTTT
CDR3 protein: CASSLGGTLKIAFF